These 31 T cell receptor beta chains share one sample of origin, sequenced in a study of cytomegalovirus exposure and HLA in healthy donors. Use of 60 Vbeta and 13 Jbeta primers characterized the PCR. Measured with immunoSEQ multiplex PCR; TCRdb has only the in-frame clones, and not every one. The sample holds about 130,000 clones, around 78% seen once. Source material: PBMCs. These receptors originate from a man in his forties or fifties in good health and CMV-seronegative.

In its sample, this clone was seen once. J is TRBJ2-6 and V is TRBV5-1; possible D gene TRBD1, 6 bases. V gave up 7 bases and J gave up 0 bases, with 11 bases separating them. This CDR3 is 15 amino acids long. Germline V gene sequence: CDR1 SGHRS, CDR2 YFSETQ. The CDR3 DNA follows: TGCGCCAGCCGGTGGACAGACTCTGGGGCCAACGTCCTGACTTTC. Its protein product is CASRWTDSGANVLTF.

The chain combines TRBV29-1 with TRBJ1-3; no clear D gene. The V gene's germline CDR1 is SQVTM and CDR2 ANQGSEA. This CDR3 region has 14 residues. The germline V and J ends were trimmed by 7 bases and 3 bases, with 16 bases remaining between them. This CDR3 is CSAAHGRFGNTIYF. The DNA of the CDR3 is TGCAGCGCCGCGCACGGGAGGTTTGGAAACACCATATATTTT.

The rearrangement uses TRBV29-1 and TRBJ1-1; D might be TRBD1 (5 bases). This CDR3 has 13 residues. Trimming shortened V by 7 bases and J by 4 bases, and 16 bases separated the two germline ends. Germline V gene lookup returns CDR1 SQVTM and CDR2 ANQGSEA. CDR3 protein: CSGRDPRVTEAFF. The CDR3 DNA sequence: TGCAGCGGGAGGGACCCCCGGGTCACTGAAGCTTTCTTT.

The V call is TRBV7-9, the J call TRBJ2-7; D perhaps matches TRBD2 (5 bases). The CDR3 is made up of 14 amino acids. Trimming took off 5 bases at V and 0 bases at J, with 11 bases between the two ends. Germline V CDR1 and CDR2: SEHNR, FQNEAQ (reference sequence). The CDR3 loop reads CASSPGMSSYEQYF. The CDR3 region has the DNA TGTGCCAGCAGCCCGGGGATGAGCTCCTACGAGCAGTACTTC.

The rearrangement joins TRBV6-1 to TRBJ1-3; tentatively, D is TRBD1 (6 bases). CDR3 length: 15 residues. Trimming took off 6 bases at V and 0 bases at J, with 12 bases between the two ends. The germline V gene has CDR1 MNHNS and CDR2 SASEGT. The CDR3 DNA reads as TGTGCCAGCAGACCCCCAGGGGTCTCTGGAAACACCATATATTTT. Translated: CASRPPGVSGNTIYF.

This sequence joins TRBV4-3 and TRBJ2-2; no definite D call. The germline V gene has CDR1 LGHNA and CDR2 YSLEER. The CDR3 sequence is 15 residues long. Deletions cut 1 base from V and 2 bases from J, with 8 bases between. This chain's CDR3 is CASSQVLLNTGELFF. Written as DNA, the CDR3 is TGCGCCAGCAGCCAAGTTCTCCTAAACACCGGGGAGCTGTTTTTT.

The chain employs TRBV7-2 and TRBJ1-1; unclear D gene. Looked up from germline, CDR1 is SGHTA and CDR2 is FQGNSA. The CDR3 has 17 amino acids. V gave up 5 bases and J gave up 0 bases, with 19 bases separating them. CDR3 amino acids: CASSGFRGNRMNTEAFF. Written as DNA, the CDR3 is TGTGCCAGCAGCGGATTCAGAGGGAATAGGATGAACACTGAAGCTTTCTTT.

The gene calls are TRBV19 and TRBJ2-3; TRBD1 matches 7 bases. Trimming at V came to 5 bases and at J to 2 bases, leaving 4 bases not matched to a gene. The length of the CDR3 is 14 residues. Germline V gene sequence: CDR1 LNHDA, CDR2 SQIVND (reference sequence). The CDR3 nucleotides are TGTGCCAGTAGTGCCGGGACAGCCACAGATACGCAGTATTTT. Translated: CASSAGTATDTQYF.

The chain links TRBV5-3 to TRBJ2-2; the D gene is possibly TRBD2 (6 bases). TRBV5-3 is an ORF, with its function uncertain. The V gene lost 2 bases and the J gene lost 6 bases, with 17 bases spanning the gap. This CDR3 contains 16 residues. The chain's CDR3 is CARSFEQGQRAGELFF. CDR3 bases: TGTGCCAGAAGCTTTGAACAAGGTCAGCGGGCCGGGGAGCTGTTTTTT.

This chain links TRBV7-2 with TRBJ2-2, with 7 positions matching TRBD2. Germline V gene data show CDR1 as SGHTA and CDR2 as FQGNSA. This CDR3 comprises 14 residues. V dropped 4 bases and J dropped 5; count of bases not matched to a gene: 4. The CDR3 coding sequence is TGTGCCAGCAGCTCGGGACTACAAACCGGGGAGCTGTTTTTT. Protein sequence: CASSSGLQTGELFF.

In regard to this clone: One junction end disagrees with the germline gene, perhaps due to a read error. The genes are TRBV6-1 and TRBJ1-5, with 7 bases matching TRBD1. In germline, CDR1 is MNHNS, CDR2 SASEGT. This CDR3 comprises 13 residues. CDR3 sequence (DNA): TGTGCCACCAGTGGGACAGCCGGGCCGCCCCAGCATTTT. This translates into CATSGTAGPPQHF.

V is TRBV9 and J is TRBJ2-5, with 7 bases identical to TRBD1. Trimming at V came to 4 bases and at J to 5 bases, leaving 8 bases not matched to a gene. In germline, CDR1 is SGDLS, CDR2 YYNGEE. This CDR3 spans 14 amino acids. The chain's CDR3 is CASSKGQVIETQYF. The CDR3 DNA sequence: TGTGCCAGCAGCAAAGGACAGGTCATCGAGACCCAGTACTTC.

The chain uses TRBV19 and TRBJ1-6, with a possible D match to TRBD1 (6 bases). The CDR3 consists of 14 residues. CDR1 and CDR2 from the germline V gene are LNHDA and SQIVND (reference sequence). The V end lost 9 bases, the J end lost 10 bases, and 19 bases lay between the germline ends. The DNA for the CDR3 is TGTGCCAGCCGTGTAAGCGGGGGCGGCTCACCCCTCCACTTT. The encoded protein is CASRVSGGGSPLHF.

This sequence joins TRBV6-1 and TRBJ1-5; TRBD1 aligns across 7 bases. Germline CDR1 and CDR2: MNHNS and SASEGT. J lost 6 bases, V lost 3 bases, and 5 bases had no gene match. The CDR3 spans 14 residues. The CDR3 region has the DNA TGTGCCAGCAGTGATCACCAGGGGGGTCAGCCCCAGCATTTT. Translated: CASSDHQGGQPQHF.

This clone was detected only a few times. The chain uses TRBV9 and TRBJ1-4; 10 positions match TRBD1. The CDR3 sequence is 17 residues long. Per the germline V gene, CDR1 is SGDLS and CDR2 is YYNGEE. J was trimmed by 7 bases and V by 3 bases; bases with no gene match: 12. In DNA, the CDR3 is TGTGCCAGCAGCGGGGGGTCAGAGGACAGGGGGGGTGAAAAACTGTTTTTT. Protein: CASSGGSEDRGGEKLFF. Using reference TRBV9 and TRBJ1-4 for the parts outside the CDR3, the full variable domain is DSGVTQTPKHLITATGQRVTLRCSPRSGDLSVYWYQQSLDQGLQFLIQYYNGEERAKGNILERFSAQQFPDLHSELNLSSLELGDSALYFCASSGGSEDRGGEKLFFGSGTQLSVL.

V and J are TRBV7-9 and TRBJ2-1, with 7 bases aligning to TRBD1. V was pared by 1 base and J by 0 bases, with 6 bases of the junction left unmatched. Per germline, CDR1 SEHNR and CDR2 FQNEAQ (reference sequence). CDR3 length equals 17 residues. The CDR3 coding sequence is TGTGCCAGCAGCTTAGATACAGGGGCGGCCTCCTACAATGAGCAGTTCTTC. Protein product: CASSLDTGAASYNEQFF.

The chain links TRBV25-1 to TRBJ2-3, with D possibly matching TRBD2 (6 bases). The CDR3 covers 15 residues. Trimming cost V 3 bases and J 0 bases, with 10 bases left between them. Germline V gene data show CDR1 as MGHDK and CDR2 as SYGVNS. CDR3 nucleotide sequence: TGTGCCAGCAGTGACGGGCGGGGTAGCACAGATACGCAGTATTTT. This encodes CASSDGRGSTDTQYF.

The rearrangement joins TRBV27 to TRBJ1-2; TRBD1 agrees at 8 bases. CDR3 length: 15 amino acids. Per germline, CDR1 MNHEY and CDR2 SMNVEV (reference sequence). V dropped 2 bases and J dropped 7; count of bases not matched to a gene: 9. The CDR3 here is CASSLRGTGEFGYTF. CDR3 coding DNA: TGTGCCAGCAGTTTACGCGGGACAGGAGAATTTGGCTACACCTTC.

The rearrangement joins TRBV4-2 to TRBJ1-1; D remains ambiguous. The V end lost 2 bases, the J end lost 2 bases, and 15 bases lay between the germline ends. The CDR3 spans 16 residues. The germline V gene has CDR1 LGHNA and CDR2 YNFKEQ. In DNA form, the CDR3 reads TGTGCCAGCAGCCAACCTGGTGGGCAAGGAAACACTGAAGCTTTCTTT. Its translation: CASSQPGGQGNTEAFF.

This clone appeared a single time. The V and J genes are TRBV7-2 and TRBJ1-2, with D unresolved. This CDR3 spans 14 amino acids. Trimming stripped 5 bases from V and 4 bases from J, with 14 bases between. Germline-derived CDR1 and CDR2 are SGHTA and FQGNSA. This CDR3 reads CASSPELVPYGYTF. DNA of the CDR3: TGTGCCAGCAGCCCGGAGTTGGTCCCCTATGGCTACACCTTC.

This chain joins TRBV5-6 and TRBJ1-2; the D gene is possibly TRBD1 (5 bases). V lost 1 base and J lost 4, with 11 bases in between. The germline V gene has CDR1 SGHDT and CDR2 YYEEEE. The CDR3 loop spans 14 amino acids. CDR3 DNA: TGTGCCAGCAGCTTGTCACAGGTCCGCTATGGCTACACCTTC. Protein: CASSLSQVRYGYTF.

V is TRBV5-1 and J is TRBJ2-7, with 8 bases identical to TRBD2. Germline CDR1 is SGHRS and CDR2 is YFSETQ. With V trimmed by 2 bases and J by 7 bases, 11 bases remained unmatched. The CDR3 extends over 15 amino acids. CDR3 nucleotide sequence: TGCGCCAGCAGCTTAGCGAGCGGGGGCCCCCTGGAGCAGTACTTC. This gives the protein CASSLASGGPLEQYF. Combining the CDR3 with reference TRBV5-1 and TRBJ2-7 gives the whole variable domain KAGVTQTPRYLIKTRGQQVTLSCSPISGHRSVSWYQQTPGQGLQFLFEYFSETQRNKGNFPGRFSGRQFSNSRSEMNVSTLELGDSALYLCASSLASGGPLEQYFGPGTRLTVT.

The chain joins TRBV19 to TRBJ1-6, with 7 nucleotides matching TRBD1. CDR3 length: 15 residues. The J segment lost 10 bases and the V segment lost 4 bases, leaving 10 bases of the junction unmatched. Per germline, CDR1 LNHDA and CDR2 SQIVND (reference sequence). The CDR3 here is CASSRDSLSGSPLHF. Here the CDR3 DNA reads TGTGCCAGTAGTAGGGACAGCCTCTCGGGCTCACCCCTCCACTTT.

The chain joins TRBV18 to TRBJ2-1, with 7 bases fitting TRBD1. Germline CDR1 KGHSH, CDR2 LQKENI. The CDR3 is made up of 14 amino acids. The trim removed 4 bases at V and 0 bases at J, leaving 0 bases unmatched. The CDR3 DNA reads as TGTGCCAGCTCACGACAGGGCTCCTACAATGAGCAGTTCTTC. As protein: CASSRQGSYNEQFF.

The rearrangement uses TRBV7-2 and TRBJ2-1, with D perhaps matching TRBD1 (6 bases). The ends were cut back, 5 bases at V and 9 bases at J, with 17 bases in the middle. In germline, CDR1 is SGHTA, CDR2 FQGNSA. The CDR3 has 14 amino acids. CDR3: CASSPSDRSGEQFF. The CDR3 DNA reads as TGTGCCAGCAGCCCCTCGGACAGAAGCGGTGAGCAGTTCTTC.

The chain is built from TRBV7-3 and TRBJ2-3; 12 bases agree with TRBD2. This CDR3 comprises 16 residues. V shed 4 bases, J shed 1 base, and the junction held 3 bases outside the gene matches. Germline CDR1 is SGHTA and CDR2 is FQGTGA. CDR3 in DNA: TGTGCCAGCAGCTACCGGACTAGCGGGGGCACAGATACGCAGTATTTT. It encodes CASSYRTSGGTDTQYF.

The genes are TRBV15 and TRBJ2-5, with D perhaps matching TRBD2 (5 bases). Trimming cost V 3 bases and J 5 bases, with 16 bases left between them. This CDR3 has 15 residues. Per germline, CDR1 LNHNV and CDR2 YYDKDF (reference sequence). The CDR3 sequence: CATSRAKDWHETQYF. The CDR3 nucleotides read TGTGCCACCAGCAGGGCGAAGGACTGGCATGAGACCCAGTACTTC.

The chain combines TRBV7-9 with TRBJ2-3; 11 bases match TRBD1. The CDR3 spans 16 residues. Germline V gene sequence: CDR1 SEHNR, CDR2 FQNEAQ (reference sequence). Trimming at V came to 5 bases and at J to 2 bases, leaving 6 bases not matched to a gene. Written as DNA, the CDR3 is TGTGCCAGCAGCGCGGGACAGGGGGGGGTCACAGATACGCAGTATTTT. Translation: CASSAGQGGVTDTQYF.

The CDR3 coding sequence is TGTGCCAGCAGCTTGTATAGGGGGTATGGCTACACCTTC. As protein: CASSLYRGYGYTF. The gene calls are TRBV5-8 and TRBJ1-2; D may be TRBD1 (6 bases). The V end lost 1 base, the J end lost 5 bases, and 9 bases lay between the germline ends. Germline CDR1 and CDR2: SGHTS and YDEGEE. CDR3 length: 13 amino acids.

The chain links TRBV14 to TRBJ1-1; the match to TRBD1 covers 7 bases. Trimming at V came to 3 bases and at J to 3 bases, leaving 10 bases not matched to a gene. CDR3 length: 16 residues. CDR1 SGHDN and CDR2 FVKESK come from the germline V gene. The CDR3 DNA follows: TGTGCCAGCAGCCACCCGGGCGGGACAGTCTACACTGAAGCTTTCTTT. Protein: CASSHPGGTVYTEAFF. Full variable domain (outside the CDR3, taken from reference TRBV14 and TRBJ1-1): EAGVTQFPSHSVIEKGQTVTLRCDPISGHDNLYWYRRVMGKEIKFLLHFVKESKQDESGMPNNRFLAERTGGTYSTLKVQPAELEDSGVYFCASSHPGGTVYTEAFFGQGTRLTVV.

This sequence joins TRBV7-2 and TRBJ1-1; D not resolved. Germline V lookup: CDR1 SGHTA, CDR2 FQGNSA. CDR3 length: 13 residues. V dropped 1 base and J dropped 3 bases, with 6 bases sitting between them. The CDR3 nucleotides are TGTGCCAGCAGCTTAGATATAGACACTGAAGCTTTCTTT. Translated: CASSLDIDTEAFF.